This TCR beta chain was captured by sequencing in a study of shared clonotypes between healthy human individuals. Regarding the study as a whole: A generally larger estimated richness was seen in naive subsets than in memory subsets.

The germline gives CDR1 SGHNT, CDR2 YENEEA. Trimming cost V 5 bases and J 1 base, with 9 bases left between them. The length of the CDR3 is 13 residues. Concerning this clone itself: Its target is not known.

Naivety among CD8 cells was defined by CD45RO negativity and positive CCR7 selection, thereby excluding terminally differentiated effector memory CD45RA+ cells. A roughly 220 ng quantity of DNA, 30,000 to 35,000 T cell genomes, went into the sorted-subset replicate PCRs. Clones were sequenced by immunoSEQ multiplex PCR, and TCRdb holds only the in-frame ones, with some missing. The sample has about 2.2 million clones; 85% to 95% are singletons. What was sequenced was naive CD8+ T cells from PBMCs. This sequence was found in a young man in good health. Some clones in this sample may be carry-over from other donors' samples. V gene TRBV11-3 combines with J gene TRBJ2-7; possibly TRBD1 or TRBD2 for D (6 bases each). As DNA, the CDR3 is TGTGCCAGCAGCCGGGGGCGGTCCTACGAGCAGTACTTC. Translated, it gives CASSRGRSYEQYF.